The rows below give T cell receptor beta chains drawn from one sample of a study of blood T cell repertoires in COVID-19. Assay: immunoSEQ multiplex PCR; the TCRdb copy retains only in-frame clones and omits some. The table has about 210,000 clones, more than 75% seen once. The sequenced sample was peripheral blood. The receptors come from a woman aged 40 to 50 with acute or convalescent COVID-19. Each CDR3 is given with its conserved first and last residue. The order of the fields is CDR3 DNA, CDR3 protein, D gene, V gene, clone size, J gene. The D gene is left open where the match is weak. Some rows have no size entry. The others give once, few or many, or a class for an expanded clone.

cdr3_nt: TGCAGCGTTCGAGGAAGTGGTGAGCAGTTCTTC
cdr3_aa: CSVRGSGEQFF
d_call: -
v_call: TRBV29-1
clone_size: -
j_call: TRBJ2-1

cdr3_nt: TGTGCCAGCAGTAGGCGGGAATCGAACACTGAAGCTTTCTTT
cdr3_aa: CASSRRESNTEAFF
d_call: -
v_call: TRBV27
clone_size: -
j_call: TRBJ1-1

cdr3_nt: TGCGCCAGCAGATCTAGCGGGACTCATGAGCAGTTCTTC
cdr3_aa: CASRSSGTHEQFF
d_call: TRBD2
v_call: TRBV5-1
clone_size: few
j_call: TRBJ2-1

cdr3_nt: TGTGCCAGCAGTTACGGTGGGACAGGGAACACTGAAGCTTTCTTT
cdr3_aa: CASSYGGTGNTEAFF
d_call: TRBD1
v_call: TRBV6-5
clone_size: -
j_call: TRBJ1-1

cdr3_nt: TGTGCCAGCAGTTACCCCGCGGGGCCCGAAGGCAATCAGCCCCAGCATTTT
cdr3_aa: CASSYPAGPEGNQPQHF
d_call: -
v_call: TRBV6-2/TRBV6-3
clone_size: -
j_call: TRBJ1-5

cdr3_nt: TGTGCCACCAGTGATCCGGGGGGAAGAGGCGAGCAGTACTTC
cdr3_aa: CATSDPGGRGEQYF
d_call: TRBD2
v_call: TRBV24-1
clone_size: -
j_call: TRBJ2-7

cdr3_nt: TGTGCCAGCAGTCCGTGGACAGGGGCCGGCTATGGCTACACCTTC
cdr3_aa: CASSPWTGAGYGYTF
d_call: TRBD1
v_call: TRBV27
clone_size: -
j_call: TRBJ1-2

cdr3_nt: TGTGCCAGTAGTCAACGCCCGACAGGGGTCAATTCACCCCTCCACTTT
cdr3_aa: CASSQRPTGVNSPLHF
d_call: TRBD1
v_call: TRBV19
clone_size: -
j_call: TRBJ1-6

cdr3_nt: TGTGCCAGCTCACCTACCACACCACAGGGCGCTGGAAACACCATATATTTT
cdr3_aa: CASSPTTPQGAGNTIYF
d_call: -
v_call: TRBV18
clone_size: -
j_call: TRBJ1-3

cdr3_nt: TGTGCCAGCAGCTTAGGGGGGGGCTCCTATAATTCACCCCTCCACTTT
cdr3_aa: CASSLGGGSYNSPLHF
d_call: -
v_call: TRBV7-6
clone_size: -
j_call: TRBJ1-6

cdr3_nt: TGTGCCACCAGCAGAGGTTGGGGGGATGATTCACCCCTCCACTTT
cdr3_aa: CATSRGWGDDSPLHF
d_call: -
v_call: TRBV15
clone_size: -
j_call: TRBJ1-6

cdr3_nt: TGTGCCAGCAGCCGACAGGCCCCCTACGAGCAGTACTTC
cdr3_aa: CASSRQAPYEQYF
d_call: -
v_call: TRBV7-2
clone_size: -
j_call: TRBJ2-7

cdr3_nt: TGTGCCTGGAGTTTCCCCAGGGGGGTCAACTATGGCTACACCTTC
cdr3_aa: CAWSFPRGVNYGYTF
d_call: TRBD1
v_call: TRBV30
clone_size: -
j_call: TRBJ1-2

cdr3_nt: TGTGCCAGCAGCCAACGGGGGGCCAATGAGCAGTTCTTC
cdr3_aa: CASSQRGANEQFF
d_call: -
v_call: TRBV3-1/TRBV3-2
clone_size: few
j_call: TRBJ2-1

cdr3_nt: TGCAGCGTTGGGTTGTGGGCTTCGGATGAAAAACTGTTTTTT
cdr3_aa: CSVGLWASDEKLFF
d_call: -
v_call: TRBV29-1
clone_size: -
j_call: TRBJ1-4

cdr3_nt: TGTGCCAGCAGCTTCTTCGCGGGAGAGACCCAGTACTTC
cdr3_aa: CASSFFAGETQYF
d_call: -
v_call: TRBV7-6
clone_size: -
j_call: TRBJ2-5

cdr3_nt: TGTGCCAGCAGTTACTCCTCTAGTTCCTACGAGCAGTACTTC
cdr3_aa: CASSYSSSSYEQYF
d_call: -
v_call: TRBV6-5
clone_size: -
j_call: TRBJ2-7

cdr3_nt: TGTGCCAGCAGCGAAATTTCGGGGGGAGCAAACTATGGCTACACCTTC
cdr3_aa: CASSEISGGANYGYTF
d_call: -
v_call: TRBV9
clone_size: -
j_call: TRBJ1-2

cdr3_nt: TGTGCCAGCAGTCCCTGGACAGATTCGTTCTATAATTCACCCCTCCACTTT
cdr3_aa: CASSPWTDSFYNSPLHF
d_call: -
v_call: TRBV2
clone_size: -
j_call: TRBJ1-6

cdr3_nt: TGTGCCAGCAGTGTACGACAGGGGGACAATGAGCAGTTCTTC
cdr3_aa: CASSVRQGDNEQFF
d_call: TRBD1
v_call: TRBV2
clone_size: -
j_call: TRBJ2-1

cdr3_nt: TGTGCCAGCAGTTTAACCGGGACTTATAATTCACCCCTCCACTTT
cdr3_aa: CASSLTGTYNSPLHF
d_call: -
v_call: TRBV28
clone_size: -
j_call: TRBJ1-6

cdr3_nt: TGTGCCAGTAGTACATACTGGGGGACGCCGACCGGGAGGTACGAGCAGTACTTC
cdr3_aa: CASSTYWGTPTGRYEQYF
d_call: TRBD2
v_call: TRBV19
clone_size: -
j_call: TRBJ2-7

cdr3_nt: TGTGCCAGCAGCCTCTCGGGAAATCAGCCCCAGCATTTT
cdr3_aa: CASSLSGNQPQHF
d_call: -
v_call: TRBV6-5
clone_size: -
j_call: TRBJ1-5

cdr3_nt: TGTGCAAGTCGCTTAGCGCAGCGGGGGGGCACAGATACGCAGTATTTT
cdr3_aa: CASRLAQRGGTDTQYF
d_call: -
v_call: TRBV12-2
clone_size: -
j_call: TRBJ2-3

cdr3_nt: TGCGCCAGCAGCTCTACCCCCACCGCCCCAGGGGGCGGTGAGCAGTTCTTC
cdr3_aa: CASSSTPTAPGGGEQFF
d_call: TRBD1
v_call: TRBV5-1
clone_size: -
j_call: TRBJ2-1

cdr3_nt: TGTGCCAGCAGCCCCCCTATATCCGGGGAGCTGTTTTTT
cdr3_aa: CASSPPISGELFF
d_call: -
v_call: TRBV11-2
clone_size: few
j_call: TRBJ2-2

cdr3_nt: TGCGCCAGCAGCCAAGATGAGGGCCCGCAATTCTATGGCTACACCTTC
cdr3_aa: CASSQDEGPQFYGYTF
d_call: -
v_call: TRBV4-3
clone_size: -
j_call: TRBJ1-2

cdr3_nt: TGTGCCAGCAGTGAAGGGGCTTCGGCAGATACGCAGTATTTT
cdr3_aa: CASSEGASADTQYF
d_call: -
v_call: TRBV6-1
clone_size: -
j_call: TRBJ2-3

cdr3_nt: TGTGCCAGCAGCTTAGTCCCGGGACAGGGGGTAAATACGCAGTATTTT
cdr3_aa: CASSLVPGQGVNTQYF
d_call: TRBD1
v_call: TRBV7-8
clone_size: -
j_call: TRBJ2-3

cdr3_nt: TGTGCCAGCAGCCAGCGGATCTACGAGCAGTACTTC
cdr3_aa: CASSQRIYEQYF
d_call: -
v_call: TRBV3-1/TRBV3-2
clone_size: -
j_call: TRBJ2-7

cdr3_nt: TGCGCCAGCAGCCCATGGACAGGGGATATGGGCTACACCTTC
cdr3_aa: CASSPWTGDMGYTF
d_call: TRBD1
v_call: TRBV4-3
clone_size: many
j_call: TRBJ1-2

cdr3_nt: TGCGCCAGCAGCTTGGGGAGGGGTGACGAGTTCTTC
cdr3_aa: CASSLGRGDEFF
d_call: -
v_call: TRBV5-1
clone_size: -
j_call: TRBJ2-1

cdr3_nt: TGTGCCAGCTTCGGACTGAGCTCTGGGGCCAACGTCCTGACTTTC
cdr3_aa: CASFGLSSGANVLTF
d_call: -
v_call: TRBV27
clone_size: -
j_call: TRBJ2-6

cdr3_nt: TGTGCCAGCAGTCCCGGACAGGGGGCCTATGAGCAGTTCTTC
cdr3_aa: CASSPGQGAYEQFF
d_call: TRBD1
v_call: TRBV6-2/TRBV6-3
clone_size: -
j_call: TRBJ2-1

cdr3_nt: TGTGCCAGCAGTGATCCCCCGAGATACAATGAGCAGTTCTTC
cdr3_aa: CASSDPPRYNEQFF
d_call: -
v_call: TRBV6-4
clone_size: -
j_call: TRBJ2-1

cdr3_nt: TGTGCCAGCTCAGAAATGAGGGATACGCAGTATTTT
cdr3_aa: CASSEMRDTQYF
d_call: -
v_call: TRBV18
clone_size: -
j_call: TRBJ2-3

cdr3_nt: TGTGCCAGCAGAACTAGGGCAGATACGCAGTATTTT
cdr3_aa: CASRTRADTQYF
d_call: -
v_call: TRBV6-5
clone_size: -
j_call: TRBJ2-3

cdr3_nt: TGTGCCAGCAGTTTATCAGGACAGGAAGCTTTCTTT
cdr3_aa: CASSLSGQEAFF
d_call: -
v_call: TRBV27
clone_size: -
j_call: TRBJ1-1

cdr3_nt: TGTGCCTGGACGAGGGAGACTGAAGCTTTCTTT
cdr3_aa: CAWTRETEAFF
d_call: -
v_call: TRBV30
clone_size: -
j_call: TRBJ1-1

cdr3_nt: TGCGCCAGCAGCTTGTCGGGGGGAGACTATGGCTACACCTTC
cdr3_aa: CASSLSGGDYGYTF
d_call: -
v_call: TRBV5-1
clone_size: -
j_call: TRBJ1-2

cdr3_nt: TGTGCCAGCAGCCGTGGCGGGAGGACTAGCTCCTACAATGAGCAGTTCTTC
cdr3_aa: CASSRGGRTSSYNEQFF
d_call: TRBD2
v_call: TRBV5-4
clone_size: -
j_call: TRBJ2-1

cdr3_nt: TGTGCCAGCAGCCCTAGTGCCCAGATCCGGGACAGGAGGAATCAGCCCCAGCATTTT
cdr3_aa: CASSPSAQIRDRRNQPQHF
d_call: TRBD1
v_call: TRBV7-8
clone_size: -
j_call: TRBJ1-5

cdr3_nt: TGTGCCAGCAGCCTTAACAATGAGCAGTTCTTC
cdr3_aa: CASSLNNEQFF
d_call: -
v_call: TRBV7-9
clone_size: -
j_call: TRBJ2-1

cdr3_nt: TGTGCCAGCAGTGCGACAGGGGCTGGAAACACCATATATTTT
cdr3_aa: CASSATGAGNTIYF
d_call: TRBD1
v_call: TRBV6-4
clone_size: -
j_call: TRBJ1-3

cdr3_nt: TGCGCCAGCAGCCAAGCTCGGACAGAGCTGTACGAGCAGTACTTC
cdr3_aa: CASSQARTELYEQYF
d_call: -
v_call: TRBV4-1
clone_size: -
j_call: TRBJ2-7

cdr3_nt: TGTGCCAGTAGTGCTGAGATCAATCAGCCCCAGCATTTT
cdr3_aa: CASSAEINQPQHF
d_call: -
v_call: TRBV19
clone_size: -
j_call: TRBJ1-5